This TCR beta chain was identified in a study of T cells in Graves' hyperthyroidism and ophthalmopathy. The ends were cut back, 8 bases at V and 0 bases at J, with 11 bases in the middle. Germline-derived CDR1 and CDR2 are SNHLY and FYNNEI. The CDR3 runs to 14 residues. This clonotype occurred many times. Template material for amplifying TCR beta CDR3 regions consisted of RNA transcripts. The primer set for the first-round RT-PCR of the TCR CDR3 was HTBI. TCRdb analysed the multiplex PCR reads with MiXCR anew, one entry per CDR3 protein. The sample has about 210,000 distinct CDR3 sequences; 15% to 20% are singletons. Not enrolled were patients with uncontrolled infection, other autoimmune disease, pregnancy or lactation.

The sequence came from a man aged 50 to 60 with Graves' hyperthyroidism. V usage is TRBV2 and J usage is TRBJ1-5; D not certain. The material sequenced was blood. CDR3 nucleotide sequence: TGTGCCAGCGGGGAGACAAATAGCAATCAGCCCCAGCATTTT. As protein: CASGETNSNQPQHF.